The present TCR beta chain was sequenced within a study of regulatory T cells in long-lasting Graves disease. Study information: Prior antithyroid drug treatment in newly diagnosed Graves' patients lasted under 3 months.

Per germline, CDR1 SGHNT and CDR2 YYREEE (reference sequence). This CDR3 contains 14 residues. The V end was cut by 4 bases, the J end by 4 bases, with 14 bases between. Assembly of TCR beta libraries relied on iRepertoire HTBI primers together with Arm-PCR of CDR3 regions. TCRdb re-analysed the multiplex PCR reads in MiXCR, keeping a single row per CDR3 protein. The data show roughly 610,000 distinct CDR3 sequences, roughly 15% seen once. The sample holds a few counts of this clonotype. The antigen remains unidentified. Time point described: newly diagnosed GD, antithyroid drugs for less than 3 months. The TCR library was made from RNA extracted from PBMCs. Study findings and constraints: Accuracy could have been hurt by small sample size. Persistent disease was characterized by preferential usage of TRBV28, TRBJ1-2 and TRBJ2-5. New patients shared 966 public clonotypes, fewer than the approximately 2,500 shared by persistent patients.

The same specimen was also included in a second study, on T cells in Graves' hyperthyroidism and ophthalmopathy.

Sample: peripheral blood mononuclear cells (PBMCs), taken at new diagnosis, from a patient treated with antithyroid drugs. This sequence originates from a woman in her twenties or thirties with Graves disease. The chain employs TRBV5-4 and TRBJ1-1; tentatively, D is TRBD1 (5 bases). As DNA, the CDR3 is TGTGCCAGCAGCCCCGGGGGGGTACGCACTGAAGCTTTCTTT. Its protein is CASSPGGVRTEAFF.